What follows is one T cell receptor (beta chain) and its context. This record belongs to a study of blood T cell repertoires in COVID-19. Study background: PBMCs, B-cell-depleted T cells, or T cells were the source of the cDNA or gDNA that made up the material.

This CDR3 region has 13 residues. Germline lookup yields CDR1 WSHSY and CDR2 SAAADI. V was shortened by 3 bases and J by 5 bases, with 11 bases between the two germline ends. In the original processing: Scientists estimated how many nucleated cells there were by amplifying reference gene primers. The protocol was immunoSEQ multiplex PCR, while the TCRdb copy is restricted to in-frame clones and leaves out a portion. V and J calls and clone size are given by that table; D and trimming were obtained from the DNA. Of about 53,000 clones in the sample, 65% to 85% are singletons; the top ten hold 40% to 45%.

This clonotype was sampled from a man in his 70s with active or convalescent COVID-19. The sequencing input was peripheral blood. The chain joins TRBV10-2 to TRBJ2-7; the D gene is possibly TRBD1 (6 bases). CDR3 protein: CASSEGRGNEQYF. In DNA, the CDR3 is TGCGCCAGCAGTGAAGGCAGGGGAAACGAGCAGTACTTC.